This T cell receptor beta chain was sequenced during a study of cytotoxic CD8 clonotypes in ibrutinib-treated CLL. TCRdb's copy holds only in-frame clones and misses some; the assay was immunoSEQ multiplex PCR. The sample lists 110,000 to 150,000 clones, around 76% occurring once. V was pared by 2 bases and J by 5 bases, with 7 bases between. Germline V gene lookup returns CDR1 MNHEY and CDR2 SVGAGI. The CDR3 extends over 13 amino acids. Study-level points and caveats: Public clonotypes occurred uncommonly; on treatment, they contracted or remained stable.

A remark on this clone: What it binds is not known.

This material consisted of PBMCs, taken after 24 months of ibrutinib treatment. The source is a human donor with chronic lymphocytic leukemia. This chain joins TRBV6-5 and TRBJ1-5, with unresolved D. The CDR3 nucleotides read TGTGCCAGCAGTTACAGGCTCGATCAGCCCCAGCATTTT. Protein: CASSYRLDQPQHF.